The entry that follows covers one T cell receptor (beta chain) sequence. The entry originates in a study of blood T cell repertoires in COVID-19. About the research overall: Sites in the United States, Italy and Spain provided acute and convalescent COVID-19 samples.

Original analysis: Amplification of reference gene primers provided the estimated nucleated cell counts. Using immunoSEQ multiplex PCR, the repertoire was profiled, and TCRdb retains in-frame clones only, with some absent. Clone size and the V and J calls come from that table; the DNA yielded D and trimming. In the table there are about 260,000 clones, approximately 85% of which are singletons. With V trimmed by 5 bases and J by 3 bases, 11 bases remained unmatched. The CDR3 consists of 18 residues. Germline values: CDR1 SGHTA, CDR2 FQGNSA. This TCR was sampled from a human donor in a cohort sampled during active COVID-19. V is TRBV7-2 and J is TRBJ2-7; 15 nucleotides agree with TRBD2. The sample consisted of peripheral blood. The CDR3: CASSLNLGLAGGFYEQYF. CDR3 nucleotide sequence: TGTGCCAGCAGCCTCAACCTGGGACTAGCGGGAGGCTTCTACGAGCAGTACTTC.